One sample yielded the 17 T cell receptor beta chains listed below, sequenced in a study of technical replicates of blood from four donors. Some clones are missing from TCRdb's copy, which holds only in-frame ones; the method was immunoSEQ multiplex PCR. Found here are about 88,000 clones, around 90% of them singletons; the top ten hold around 0.3%. The sequenced sample consisted of T cells isolated from PBMCs. These receptors were taken from a human donor in good health.

This chain connects TRBV6-5 to TRBJ1-6; D unresolved. The CDR3 contains 13 residues. Germline loops: CDR1 MNHEY, CDR2 SVGAGI. V dropped 10 bases and J dropped 6 bases, with 13 bases sitting between them. The CDR3 DNA reads TGTGCCACACGCCGGGAAGGTAATTCACCCCTCCACTTT. Translating it yields CATRREGNSPLHF.

The chain recombines TRBV10-3 with TRBJ2-5; 8 bases agree with TRBD2. Per germline, CDR1 ENHRY and CDR2 SYGVKD. With V trimmed by 8 bases and J by 0 bases, 2 bases remained unmatched. This CDR3 contains 13 residues. CDR3 nucleotides: TGTGCCATCCGGGGGGGGTACCAAGAGACCCAGTACTTC. Translating it yields CAIRGGYQETQYF.

The chain is built from TRBV11-2 and TRBJ1-4; D unclear. Germline V gene data show CDR1 as SGHAT and CDR2 as FQNNGV. The germline V and J ends were trimmed by 3 bases and 1 base, with 6 bases remaining between them. This CDR3 has 14 amino acids. CDR3 nucleotides: TGTGCCAGCAGCTTGGGCCAAACTAATGAAAAACTGTTTTTT. Residues: CASSLGQTNEKLFF.

The rearrangement links TRBV6-1 to TRBJ2-1; a weak D match, TRBD2 (5 bases). The CDR3 contains 15 residues. V shed 7 bases and J shed 3 bases, with 16 bases lying between them. CDR1 and CDR2 (germline): MNHNS, SASEGT. CDR3 in DNA: TGTGCCAGCATAGTCGGGCGGGCCCTCTACAATGAGCAGTTCTTC. Encoded protein: CASIVGRALYNEQFF.

The chain joins TRBV15 to TRBJ2-7; the D gene is possibly TRBD1 (5 bases). CDR3 size: 15 residues. Germline V gives CDR1 LNHNV, CDR2 YYDKDF (reference sequence). V lost 8 bases and J lost 2, with 19 bases in between. In DNA, the CDR3 is TGTGCCACCCCGCCCGGAAGGGGTTTCACCTACGAGCAGTACTTC. This codes for CATPPGRGFTYEQYF.

This clone turned up a few times. This rearrangement joins TRBV7-3 to TRBJ1-6; 7 nucleotides align to TRBD1. This CDR3 comprises 15 residues. The V and J ends lost 5 bases and 8 bases, in that order; junction bases with no gene match: 9. The germline V gene encodes CDR1 SGHTA and CDR2 FQGTGA. The CDR3 region is CASSAGGRRDSPLHF. For the CDR3, the DNA is TGTGCCAGCAGCGCAGGGGGGAGGAGAGATTCACCCCTCCACTTT.

This chain links TRBV5-1 with TRBJ2-3; D remains unclear. V lost 0 bases and J 0 bases, leaving 11 bases between the germline ends. Looked up from germline, CDR1 is SGHRS and CDR2 is YFSETQ. The CDR3 is 16 amino acids. The CDR3 DNA is TGCGCCAGCAGCTTGGGTCGCGGTTCTAGCACAGATACGCAGTATTTT. It specifies CASSLGRGSSTDTQYF.

The chain joins TRBV7-9 to TRBJ1-4, with 8 bases lining up with TRBD1. This CDR3 has 16 residues. Germline V CDR1 and CDR2: SEHNR, FQNEAQ (reference sequence). V gave up 3 bases and J gave up 3 bases; unmatched junction bases: 6. CDR3 nucleotide sequence: TGTGCCAGCAGCTTTTCCCAGGGGGCAGCTAATGAAAAACTGTTTTTT. The encoded protein is CASSFSQGAANEKLFF.

The chain links TRBV28 to TRBJ2-7; 7 positions agree with TRBD1. The V and J ends lost 4 bases and 1 base, in that order; junction bases with no gene match: 10. CDR3 length: 16 amino acids. The germline V gene has CDR1 MDHEN and CDR2 SYDVKM. The CDR3 coding sequence is TGTGCCAGCAGTTCCTGGAGTGGGACAGAATCCTACGAGCAGTACTTC. Protein product: CASSSWSGTESYEQYF.

The genes are TRBV29-1 and TRBJ1-3; TRBD1 matches 8 bases. Germline trimming cut 4 bases from V and 1 base from J; bases unmatched to any gene: 3. Germline V gene lookup returns CDR1 SQVTM and CDR2 ANQGSEA. The length of the CDR3 is 14 residues. CDR3 DNA: TGCAGCGTTGGAGACAGGGGATCTGGAAACACCATATATTTT. Encoded protein: CSVGDRGSGNTIYF.

The rearrangement joins TRBV6-1 to TRBJ2-3; possible D gene TRBD1, 5 bases. Germline CDR1 reads MNHNS; CDR2 reads SASEGT. V was shortened by 4 bases and J by 4 bases, with 12 bases between the two germline ends. CDR3 length: 14 residues. CDR3 residues: CASSVWGLADTQYF. The CDR3 DNA reads TGTGCCAGCAGTGTTTGGGGCTTGGCAGATACGCAGTATTTT.

The chain combines TRBV6-1 with TRBJ1-1; unclear D gene. Germline V gives CDR1 MNHNS, CDR2 SASEGT. CDR3 length equals 11 residues. V lost 6 bases, J lost 8 bases, and 10 bases lay in between. The CDR3 DNA reads as TGTGCCAGCAGGTCGGTCATAGAAGCTTTCTTT. This translates into CASRSVIEAFF.

The rearrangement links TRBV27 to TRBJ2-7; TRBD1 might be the D (5 bases). The V gene lost 3 bases and the J gene lost 7 bases, with 13 bases spanning the gap. The CDR3 has 13 residues. The germline CDR1 and CDR2 sequences are MNHEY and SMNVEV (reference sequence). This chain's CDR3 is CASSLRSQGEQYF. The DNA for the CDR3 is TGTGCCAGCAGTTTGCGGTCGCAGGGTGAGCAGTACTTC.

CDR3 sequence reads: CASSGRGRDTQYF. The DNA of the CDR3 is TGTGCCAGCAGCGGGAGAGGGAGAGATACGCAGTATTTT. The chain joins TRBV2 to TRBJ2-3; D possibly corresponds to TRBD2 (6 bases). CDR3 length equals 13 residues. Germline CDR1 reads SNHLY; CDR2 reads FYNNEI. V was shortened by 6 bases and J by 5 bases, with 12 bases between the two germline ends.

The rearrangement uses TRBV6-1 and TRBJ1-1; tentatively, D is TRBD1 (5 bases). This CDR3 contains 13 residues. Germline-derived CDR1 and CDR2 are MNHNS and SASEGT. Trimming stripped 2 bases from V and 2 bases from J, with 6 bases between. CDR3 region: CASSERGNTEAFF. CDR3 in DNA: TGTGCCAGCAGTGAAAGGGGAAACACTGAAGCTTTCTTT.

The chain uses TRBV5-1 and TRBJ2-1; 12 nucleotides match TRBD2. With V trimmed by 0 bases and J by 9 bases, 10 bases remained unmatched. Per germline, CDR1 SGHRS and CDR2 YFSETQ. The CDR3 loop spans 17 amino acids. The CDR3 coding sequence is TGCGCCAGCAGCTTGGAAGGGGGACTAGCGGGCCCCGCTGAGCAGTTCTTC. Translation: CASSLEGGLAGPAEQFF. Drawing the rest from reference TRBV5-1 and TRBJ2-1, the complete variable domain is KAGVTQTPRYLIKTRGQQVTLSCSPISGHRSVSWYQQTPGQGLQFLFEYFSETQRNKGNFPGRFSGRQFSNSRSEMNVSTLELGDSALYLCASSLEGGLAGPAEQFFGPGTRLTVL.

V gene TRBV18 combines with J gene TRBJ2-7, with TRBD1 identical over 7 bases. V lost 0 bases, J lost 6 bases, and 5 bases stayed unmatched. Germline V gene sequence: CDR1 KGHSH, CDR2 LQKENI. CDR3 length: 14 amino acids. CDR3 sequence (DNA): TGTGCCAGCTCACCACCGAGGGACAGCCTCGAGCAGTACTTC. Amino acid sequence: CASSPPRDSLEQYF.